Listed below are T cell receptor beta chains from one sample, sequenced in a study of T cells after yellow fever vaccination. One entry per CDR3 protein results from TCRdb running MiXCR on the 5' RACE reads. The top ten clones hold 13% to 15% of a sample with 510,000 or so distinct CDR3 sequences, about a fifth of them seen once. The sequences come from PBMCs, collected 15 days after the yellow fever booster vaccination. The receptors stem from a man between 25 and 39 years old who received the YFV17D yellow fever vaccine. Each CDR3 is given with its conserved first and last residue. Fields, in order: clone size, J gene, V gene, D gene, CDR3 DNA, CDR3 protein. A D gene is named only where the DNA matches it firmly. Not all rows give a size; the values are once, few, many and, for expanded clones, a class.

size: NA; J: TRBJ1-1; V: TRBV29-1; D: NA; DNA: TGCAGCGTTCTGGCCCCCACTGAAGCTTTCTTT; CDR3: CSVLAPTEAFF
size: few; J: TRBJ2-1; V: TRBV20-1; D: NA; DNA: TGCAGTGCTAGAGATAATGTGAGGGAGCAGTTCTTC; CDR3: CSARDNVREQFF
size: few; J: TRBJ2-7; V: TRBV20-1; D: TRBD1; DNA: TGCAGTGCCTCCATCCCCCGGGACAGAATCTACGAGCAGTACTTC; CDR3: CSASIPRDRIYEQYF
size: few; J: TRBJ2-4; V: TRBV7-2; D: NA; DNA: TGTGCCAGCAGCTTTTTTACGGGGTTTGGGGCCAAGAACATTCAGTACTTC; CDR3: CASSFFTGFGAKNIQYF
size: NA; J: TRBJ2-1; V: TRBV11-2; D: NA; DNA: TGTGCCAGCAGCTTAGGATGGAGTTACAATGAGCAGTTCTTC; CDR3: CASSLGWSYNEQFF
size: NA; J: TRBJ2-3; V: TRBV3-1; D: TRBD2; DNA: TGTGCCAGCAGCCAAGGGACTAGCGGCTACACAGATACGCAGTATTTT; CDR3: CASSQGTSGYTDTQYF
size: few; J: TRBJ2-5; V: TRBV6-2/TRBV6-3; D: TRBD2; DNA: TGTGCCAGCAGTTACGAAGCGGGAGGGCTTGGTGAGACCCAGTACTTC; CDR3: CASSYEAGGLGETQYF
size: few; J: TRBJ2-2; V: TRBV7-6; D: TRBD1; DNA: TGTGCCAGCAGCGACAGGGGCGGGGAGCTGTTTTTT; CDR3: CASSDRGGELFF
size: few; J: TRBJ2-7; V: TRBV20-1; D: NA; DNA: TGCAGTGCTAGTCGGCGGGCCTCCTACGAGCAGTACTTC; CDR3: CSASRRASYEQYF
size: few; J: TRBJ2-7; V: TRBV19; D: NA; DNA: TGTGCCAGTAGTCGCTCCTGGGTCTCCTACGAGCAGTACTTC; CDR3: CASSRSWVSYEQYF
size: few; J: TRBJ2-2; V: TRBV29-1; D: NA; DNA: TGCAGCGTGGCTGAACCGGGATTGGGGGTTGCCGGGGAGCTGTTTTTT; CDR3: CSVAEPGLGVAGELFF
size: NA; J: TRBJ2-1; V: TRBV19; D: TRBD2; DNA: TGTGCGACTAGCGGGATATGGAATGAGCAGTTCTTC; CDR3: CATSGIWNEQFF
size: NA; J: TRBJ2-3; V: TRBV20-1; D: TRBD2; DNA: TGCTGTGCTAGATCCCCGACTAGCGGGACGGCAGATACGCAGTATTTT; CDR3: CCARSPTSGTADTQYF
size: NA; J: TRBJ2-5; V: TRBV7-2; D: NA; DNA: TGTGCCAGCAGCTTAGAACAGACTCCCGGCGAGACCCAGTACTTC; CDR3: CASSLEQTPGETQYF
size: few; J: TRBJ2-7; V: TRBV29-1; D: TRBD2; DNA: TGCAGCGTCGAGACTAGCGGGACTTACGAGCAGTACTTC; CDR3: CSVETSGTYEQYF
size: NA; J: TRBJ2-3; V: TRBV6-2/TRBV6-3; D: NA; DNA: TGTGCCAGCAGTTACCCGAACATGCCGGGGACGCAGTATTTT; CDR3: CASSYPNMPGTQYF
size: NA; J: TRBJ2-7; V: TRBV20-1; D: NA; DNA: TGCAGTGCTAGAGCGTTGGGCTCCCCGTCCTACGAGCAGTACTTC; CDR3: CSARALGSPSYEQYF
size: few; J: TRBJ2-7; V: TRBV20-1; D: TRBD1; DNA: TGCAGTGCTAGAGGGCTCGGACAGGGAATTTACGAGCAGTACTTC; CDR3: CSARGLGQGIYEQYF
size: few; J: TRBJ2-7; V: TRBV12-3/TRBV12-4; D: NA; DNA: TGTGCCAGCAGTCCAAACCGGGACCGAACCTACGAGCAGTACTTC; CDR3: CASSPNRDRTYEQYF
size: few; J: TRBJ1-4; V: TRBV29-1; D: NA; DNA: TGCAGCGCCCGGGGGATGGGCAATGAAAAACTGTTTTTT; CDR3: CSARGMGNEKLFF
size: NA; J: TRBJ2-3; V: TRBV29-1; D: TRBD1; DNA: TGCAGCGTCACAGGGGGATACACAGATACGCAGTATTTT; CDR3: CSVTGGYTDTQYF
size: NA; J: TRBJ2-7; V: TRBV27; D: NA; DNA: TGTGCCAGCAGTTTATCTAGCGGAGGCCCGGTCTACGAGCAGTACTTC; CDR3: CASSLSSGGPVYEQYF
size: NA; J: TRBJ2-7; V: TRBV6-2/TRBV6-3; D: TRBD2; DNA: TGTGCCAGCAGTTACTCGACGGGGGGCTCCTACGAGCAGTACTTC; CDR3: CASSYSTGGSYEQYF
size: few; J: TRBJ2-7; V: TRBV20-1; D: NA; DNA: TGCAGTGCTAACGGGGCAGGATACGAGCAGTACTTC; CDR3: CSANGAGYEQYF
size: NA; J: TRBJ2-5; V: TRBV5-6; D: NA; DNA: TGTGCCAGCAGCTTGATAGAAATGGAGACCCAGTACTTC; CDR3: CASSLIEMETQYF
size: few; J: TRBJ2-3; V: TRBV4-3; D: NA; DNA: TGCGCCAGCAGCCAAGATTTGGGTACAGCAGATACGCAGTATTTT; CDR3: CASSQDLGTADTQYF
size: NA; J: TRBJ1-4; V: TRBV4-3; D: NA; DNA: TGCGCCAGCAGCCAAGGGACAGTTGAAAAACTGTTTTTT; CDR3: CASSQGTVEKLFF